This passage covers 8 T cell receptor beta chains from one sample sequenced in a study of regulatory T cells in long-lasting Graves disease. TCR beta libraries were built with iRepertoire HTBI primers and Arm-PCR of CDR3 regions. TCRdb redid the calling of the multiplex PCR reads with MiXCR, one entry per CDR3 protein. Seen here are hundreds of thousands of distinct CDR3 sequences, approximately 15% observed once, and the top ten hold 30%. The sample's time point: newly diagnosed GD, antithyroid drugs for less than 3 months. With RNA extracted from PBMCs as input, the TCR library was made. This sample also appeared in a second study, on T cells in Graves' hyperthyroidism and ophthalmopathy.

The sequences come from peripheral blood mononuclear cells (PBMCs), collected at new diagnosis, from a patient treated with antithyroid drugs. Source of these receptors: a man aged 40-50 years with Graves disease.

The chain employs TRBV4-3 and TRBJ2-5, with D possibly TRBD2 on 5 matching bases. V was cut by 1 base and J by 7 bases, with 16 bases left in between. This CDR3 region has 15 residues. CDR1 is LGHNA and CDR2 is YSLEER in the germline V gene. CDR3 sequence: CASSQGGALSGTQYF. CDR3 DNA: TGCGCCAGCAGCCAAGGGGGAGCCCTTAGTGGGACCCAGTACTTC.

The CDR3 reads CASSLNGAESNYGYTF. The CDR3 DNA reads as TGTGCCAGCAGTCTCAATGGGGCTGAGTCTAACTATGGCTACACCTTC. The chain carries TRBV11-3 and TRBJ1-2; the D gene is possibly TRBD1 (5 bases). The V gene lost 6 bases and the J gene lost 0 bases, with 17 bases spanning the gap. The length of the CDR3 is 16 residues. The germline V gene has CDR1 SGHNT and CDR2 YENEEA.

The table lists this clonotype with many counts. The chain uses TRBV3-1 and TRBJ1-6, with D unresolved. V was trimmed by 2 bases and J by 9 bases, leaving 11 bases between them. The CDR3 has 14 amino acids. Germline assignment: CDR1 LGHDT and CDR2 YNNKEL (reference sequence). DNA of the CDR3: TGTGCCAGCAGCCAACAAGGCTGGGGTTCACCCCTCCACTTT. The encoded protein is CASSQQGWGSPLHF.

This chain joins TRBV20-1 and TRBJ2-7; D gene uncertain. This CDR3 region has 12 residues. Deletions cut 3 bases from V and 4 bases from J, with 10 bases between. The germline gives CDR1 DFQATT, CDR2 SNEGSKA (reference sequence). CDR3 region: CSASGVGYEQYF. The CDR3 region has the DNA TGCAGTGCTAGTGGTGTAGGGTACGAGCAGTACTTC.

In this sample, this clonotype turned up a few times. With a much larger clone just one base away, this may be a read error. The chain combines TRBV6-5 with TRBJ2-5; D possibly matches TRBD1 or TRBD2 (5 bases each). CDR3 length: 17 amino acids. Looked up from germline, CDR1 is MNHEY and CDR2 is SVGAGI. The CDR3 reads CASSYGGMGVLQGTQYF. CDR3 DNA: TGTGCCAGCAGTTACGGCGGTATGGGGGTCCTCCAAGGGACCCAGTACTTC.

This clonotype was recorded at least ten times. The gene calls are TRBV20-1 and TRBJ2-7, with D possibly TRBD1 on 5 matching bases. The CDR3 covers 14 residues. The V and J ends lost 3 bases and 3 bases respectively, with 15 bases between them. Looked up from germline, CDR1 is DFQATT and CDR2 is SNEGSKA (reference sequence). The CDR3 sequence: CSASGHPKGYEQYF. DNA for the CDR3: TGCAGTGCTAGCGGACACCCCAAAGGCTACGAGCAGTACTTC.

This clonotype was recorded at least ten times. J is TRBJ1-6 and V is TRBV6-1, with 8 bases fitting TRBD1. Germline V gene data show CDR1 as MNHNS and CDR2 as SASEGT. The CDR3 spans 13 residues. V was clipped by 5 bases and J by 14 bases; unmatched bases: 8. In nucleotides, the CDR3 is TGTGCCAGCAGTCCGACAGGGGAGGTTTCCCTCCACTTT. Translating gives CASSPTGEVSLHF.

This clonotype was seen repeatedly, ten times or more. The rearrangement links TRBV7-3 to TRBJ1-1; D might be TRBD1 (6 bases). The CDR3 runs 15 residues. The germline gives CDR1 SGHTA, CDR2 FQGTGA. Trimming took off 1 base at V and 1 base at J, with 10 bases between the two ends. CDR3 DNA sequence: TGTGCCAGCAGCTTAATCGGGGGGCGGAACACTGAAGCTTTCTTT. Protein product: CASSLIGGRNTEAFF.